This T cell receptor beta chain emerged from a study of beta chain features in type 1 diabetes. Study in general: In age, gender and cell yields, patients were similar to healthy donors.

This CDR3 region has 11 residues. Trimming shortened V by 1 base and J by 6 bases, and 4 bases separated the two germline ends. Germline CDR1 reads DFQATT; CDR2 reads SNEGSKA (reference sequence). This clone was seen a few times. Antigen specificity is unknown. Other DNA sequences in this sample translate to the same CDR3. The entirety of the isolated RNA underwent reverse transcription, so expressed TCRB transcripts were sequenced. Profiled with immunoSEQ multiplex PCR; TCRdb holds only in-frame clones, not every one. The sample has 200,000 to 250,000 clones; around a quarter are singletons. Whole-study findings and limits: Shorter templates might be favored by PCR, equally in patients and controls. The influence of HLA type on TCRB rearrangement stayed undetermined.

The chain uses TRBV20-1 and TRBJ2-1, with D uncertain. This receptor was taken from a man aged 25 to 40 in good health. Sequences were obtained from central memory CD4+ T cells from blood. The DNA for the CDR3 is TGCAGTGCTAGAGCTAGCAATGAGCAGTTCTTC. Its translation is CSARASNEQFF.